The text below deals with one TCR beta chain. The antigen is unknown. These data originate in a study of OX40 agonist ivuxolimab in advanced cancers. About the research overall: Patients received ivuxolimab, an intravenous treatment, every 2 weeks at 0.01 to 10 mg/kg. Patients with prior anti-PD-1, anti-PD-L1 or anti-CTLA-4 therapy were eligible; about 41% had some. Findings of the study overall: In the 0.1-3.0 mg/kg groups, partial responders showed among the lowest expansion.

The CDR3 is 15 amino acids. The germline gives CDR1 SGHNT, CDR2 YENEEA. Trimming stripped 4 bases from V and 10 bases from J, with 17 bases between. The method was immunoSEQ multiplex PCR; TCRdb's version includes in-frame clones alone and lacks a portion of them. Altogether around 64,000 clones are present, 84% being singletons, with the ten largest covering more than 2%. This receptor was identified in an adult with an advanced solid tumor such as melanoma, head and neck, liver or kidney cancer. This sequence joins TRBV11-3 and TRBJ1-6; no firm D call. Specimen: CD4+ or CD8+ T cells sorted from blood, collected in a trial of the OX40 agonist ivuxolimab. CDR3: CASSSIGEGGSPLHF. The CDR3 DNA follows: TGTGCCAGCAGCTCAATCGGGGAGGGTGGATCACCCCTCCACTTT.